The 19 T cell receptor beta chains given below trace back to one sample, sequenced in a study of blood T cell repertoires in COVID-19. Sequencing used immunoSEQ multiplex PCR; TCRdb keeps in-frame clones, though not all of them. The data show some 200,000 clones, with 80% to 85% seen just once and around 9% held by the top ten. The sequencing input was PBMCs or T cells enriched from blood (not recorded which). These receptors were collected from a woman aged 45-60 years with acute COVID-19.

The J gene is TRBJ2-1, the V gene TRBV9; 8 nucleotides match TRBD2. Germline CDR1 and CDR2: SGDLS and YYNGEE. This CDR3 comprises 15 residues. The V and J ends lost 0 bases and 3 bases, in that order; junction bases with no gene match: 2. In DNA form, the CDR3 reads TGTGCCAGCAGCGTAGTAGCGGGGATCTACAATGAGCAGTTCTTC. This gives the protein CASSVVAGIYNEQFF.

This chain uses TRBV27 with TRBJ2-1; TRBD2 matches 10 bases. The CDR3 runs 19 residues. Germline CDR1 and CDR2: MNHEY and SMNVEV (reference sequence). V trimming: 6 bases; J trimming: 4 bases; junction bases outside the gene matches: 18. The CDR3: CASRSGTSASFSDYNEQFF. The DNA of the CDR3 is TGTGCCAGCAGGTCCGGGACTAGCGCGTCCTTTTCTGATTACAATGAGCAGTTCTTC.

The chain joins TRBV7-2 to TRBJ1-5; 9 nucleotides line up with TRBD1. V trimming: 5 bases; J trimming: 0 bases; junction bases outside the gene matches: 8. The CDR3 spans 17 residues. Germline V lookup: CDR1 SGHTA, CDR2 FQGNSA. The CDR3 is CASSPIGQGYSNQPQHF. The DNA for the CDR3 is TGTGCCAGCAGCCCAATCGGACAGGGGTATAGCAATCAGCCCCAGCATTTT.

The chain uses TRBV5-4 and TRBJ1-1, with 10 bases aligning to TRBD1. V lost 8 bases and J lost 4; bases outside the gene matches: 14. CDR3 size: 16 residues. Germline CDR1 SGHNT, CDR2 YYREEE (reference sequence). The CDR3 DNA reads as TGTGCCAGTACGACAGGGGGCGGGGGAGTGGTCACTGAAGCTTTCTTT. Translated, it gives CASTTGGGGVVTEAFF.

The rearrangement links TRBV5-1 to TRBJ2-3, with 7 bases fitting TRBD2. The CDR3 sequence is 16 residues long. J lost 3 bases, V lost 0 bases, and 7 bases had no gene match. Per the germline V gene, CDR1 is SGHRS and CDR2 is YFSETQ. This CDR3 is CASSLERGGSTDTQYF. CDR3 DNA: TGCGCCAGCAGCTTGGAGCGGGGTGGATCTACAGATACGCAGTATTTT.

This chain links TRBV2 with TRBJ1-2, with TRBD1 matching over 8 bases. V was pared by 3 bases and J by 8 bases, with 8 bases of the junction left unmatched. The CDR3 loop spans 14 amino acids. Per the germline V gene, CDR1 is SNHLY and CDR2 is FYNNEI. The CDR3 sequence is CASSEQGARMGYTF. Written as DNA, the CDR3 is TGTGCCAGCAGTGAGCAGGGGGCGAGAATGGGCTACACCTTC.

The rearrangement joins TRBV5-5 to TRBJ1-4; weak D call: TRBD1 (5 bases). Trimming pared 1 base from V and 8 bases from J, leaving 15 bases between. This CDR3 is built from 15 residues. The germline CDR1 and CDR2 sequences are SGHKS and YYEKEE (reference sequence). The CDR3 here is CASSLQRGFVEKLFF. The CDR3, as DNA: TGTGCCAGCAGCTTGCAGCGGGGCTTTGTAGAAAAACTGTTTTTT.

This clone appeared a single time. This chain links TRBV29-1 with TRBJ2-2, with 13 nucleotides matching TRBD2. Trimming removed 6 bases from V and 4 bases from J; junction bases left unmatched: 5. Germline V CDR1 and CDR2: SQVTM, ANQGSEA. The CDR3 length is 15 residues. The chain's CDR3 is CSVVRTSGSTGELFF. CDR3 nucleotides: TGCAGCGTCGTAAGGACTAGCGGGAGCACCGGGGAGCTGTTTTTT.

The gene calls are TRBV4-1 and TRBJ2-7, with 14 nucleotides matching TRBD2. V lost 1 base and J lost 4; bases outside the gene matches: 0. This CDR3 spans 15 amino acids. CDR1 is MGHRA and CDR2 is YSYEKL in the germline V gene. The CDR3 sequence: CASSQGTSGGYEQYF. In nucleotides, the CDR3 is TGCGCCAGCAGCCAAGGGACTAGCGGGGGGTACGAGCAGTACTTC.

The chain recombines TRBV19 with TRBJ1-1, with TRBD1 as a possible D gene (5 bases). V was clipped by 5 bases and J by 6 bases, with 13 bases between them. The germline CDR1 and CDR2 sequences are LNHDA and SQIVND (reference sequence). The CDR3 is 13 amino acids. The CDR3 sequence is CASSGQGLSEAFF. CDR3 in DNA: TGTGCCAGTAGTGGCCAGGGACTCTCTGAAGCTTTCTTT.

The chain has TRBV7-2 and TRBJ2-7; TRBD2 matches 12 bases. Trimming cost V 5 bases and J 3 bases; bases outside gene matches: 5. There are 15 residues in the CDR3. CDR1 and CDR2 from the germline V gene are SGHTA and FQGNSA. This CDR3 reads CASSLRTSGDYEQYF. The DNA of the CDR3 is TGTGCCAGCAGCCTCAGGACTAGCGGGGACTACGAGCAGTACTTC.

V gene TRBV14 combines with J gene TRBJ2-1; TRBD1 matches at 10 bases. Germline values: CDR1 SGHDN, CDR2 FVKESK. The J segment lost 8 bases and the V segment lost 3 bases, leaving 10 bases of the junction unmatched. The CDR3 is 16 residues long. CDR3 DNA: TGTGCCAGCAGCCAGGCACCGGGACAGGGGACTTATGAGCAGTTCTTC. Encoded protein: CASSQAPGQGTYEQFF.

The chain couples TRBV3-1 (or the pseudogene TRBV3-2) to TRBJ1-3; no reliable D call. The germline V gene has CDR1 LGHDT and CDR2 YNNKEL (reference sequence). This CDR3 is built from 12 residues. Trimming pared 4 bases from V and 5 bases from J, leaving 6 bases between. Here the CDR3 reads CASSPLRNTIYF. The DNA of the CDR3 is TGTGCCAGCAGCCCCCTACGAAACACCATATATTTT.

This chain uses TRBV4-3 with TRBJ2-1, with a tentative D call TRBD2 (6 bases). The CDR3 has 16 residues. Germline V gene lookup returns CDR1 LGHNA and CDR2 YSLEER. Trimming shortened V by 0 bases and J by 2 bases, and 11 bases separated the two germline ends. CDR3 in DNA: TGCGCCAGCAGCCAAGATCTGCGGACTACCTACAATGAGCAGTTCTTC. This encodes CASSQDLRTTYNEQFF.

The chain has TRBV3-1 (or the pseudogene TRBV3-2) and TRBJ2-1, with 12 bases that match TRBD2. Germline assignment: CDR1 LGHDT and CDR2 YNNKEL (reference sequence). V gave up 1 base and J gave up 1 base; unmatched junction bases: 5. The CDR3 has 18 amino acids. The CDR3: CASSQVPSGGGSYNEQFF. CDR3 coding DNA: TGTGCCAGCAGCCAAGTTCCTAGCGGGGGGGGATCCTACAATGAGCAGTTCTTC.

The CDR3 nucleotides read TGTGCCAGTAGTATAGGCACAGGGACAAATTTCTATGGCTACACCTTC. Its translation: CASSIGTGTNFYGYTF. The gene calls are TRBV19 and TRBJ1-2, with D tentatively TRBD1 (6 bases). The germline CDR1 and CDR2 sequences are LNHDA and SQIVND (reference sequence). CDR3 length: 16 residues. Trimming cost V 1 base and J 4 bases, with 16 bases left between them.

The J gene is TRBJ2-1, the V gene TRBV11-3, with 7 positions matching TRBD2. Trimming took 5 bases from V and 3 from J; bases not matched to a gene: 7. The CDR3 contains 15 residues. Germline loops: CDR1 SGHNT, CDR2 YENEEA. The CDR3 bases are TGTGCCAGCAGCCCCCGCGGGGGAGGCTACAATGAGCAGTTCTTC. Translated, it gives CASSPRGGGYNEQFF.

This clone occurred a few times. This chain joins TRBV6-5 and TRBJ1-1; 11 bases align to TRBD1. The germline V gene encodes CDR1 MNHEY and CDR2 SVGAGI. The CDR3 has 15 amino acids. The V and J ends lost 8 bases and 1 base, in that order; junction bases with no gene match: 6. The CDR3 region is CASEDRGRRNTEAFF. DNA for the CDR3: TGTGCCAGCGAGGACAGGGGGCGAAGGAACACTGAAGCTTTCTTT.

The J gene is TRBJ2-7, the V gene TRBV30; 11 nucleotides agree with TRBD1. CDR3 size: 13 residues. The V segment lost 5 bases and the J segment 3 bases; nucleotides outside the gene matches: 3. CDR1 and CDR2 (germline): GTSNPN, SVGIG (reference sequence). The CDR3 coding sequence is TGTGCCTGGTCCGGGACAGGGGGCTACGAGCAGTACTTC. It codes for CAWSGTGGYEQYF.